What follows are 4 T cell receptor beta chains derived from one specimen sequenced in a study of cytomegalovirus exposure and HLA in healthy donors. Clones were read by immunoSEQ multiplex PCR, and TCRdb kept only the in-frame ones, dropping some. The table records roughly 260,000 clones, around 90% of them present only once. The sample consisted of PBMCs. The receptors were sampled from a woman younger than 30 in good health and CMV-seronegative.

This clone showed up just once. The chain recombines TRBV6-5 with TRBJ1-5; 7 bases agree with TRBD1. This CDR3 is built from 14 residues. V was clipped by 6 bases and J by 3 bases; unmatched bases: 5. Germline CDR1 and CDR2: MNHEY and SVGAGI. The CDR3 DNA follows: TGTGCCAGCAGGCGACAGGGCGTCAATCAGCCCCAGCATTTT. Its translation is CASRRQGVNQPQHF.

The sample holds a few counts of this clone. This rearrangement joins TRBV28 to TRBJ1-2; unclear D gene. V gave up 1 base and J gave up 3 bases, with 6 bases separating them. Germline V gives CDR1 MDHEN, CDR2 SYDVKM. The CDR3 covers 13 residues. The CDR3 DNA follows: TGTGCCAGCAGTTTATCTTCTGACTATGGCTACACCTTC. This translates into CASSLSSDYGYTF.

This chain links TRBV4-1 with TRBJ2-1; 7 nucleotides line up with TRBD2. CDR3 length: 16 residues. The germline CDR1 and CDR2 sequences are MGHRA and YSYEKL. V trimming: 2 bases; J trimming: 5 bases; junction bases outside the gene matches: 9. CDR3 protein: CASSQRAGRGDNEQFF. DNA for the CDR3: TGCGCCAGCAGCCAAAGAGCGGGGCGAGGGGACAATGAGCAGTTCTTC.

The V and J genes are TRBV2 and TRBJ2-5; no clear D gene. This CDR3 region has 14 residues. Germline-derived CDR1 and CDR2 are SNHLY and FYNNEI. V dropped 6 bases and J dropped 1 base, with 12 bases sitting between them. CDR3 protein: CASRNTEIQETQYF. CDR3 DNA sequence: TGTGCCAGCAGAAACACAGAGATCCAAGAGACCCAGTACTTC. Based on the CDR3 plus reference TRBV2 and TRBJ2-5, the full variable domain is EPEVTQTPSHQVTQMGQEVILRCVPISNHLYFYWYRQILGQKVEFLVSFYNNEISEKSEIFDDQFSVERPDGSNFTLKIRSTKLEDSAMYFCASRNTEIQETQYFGPGTRLLVL.